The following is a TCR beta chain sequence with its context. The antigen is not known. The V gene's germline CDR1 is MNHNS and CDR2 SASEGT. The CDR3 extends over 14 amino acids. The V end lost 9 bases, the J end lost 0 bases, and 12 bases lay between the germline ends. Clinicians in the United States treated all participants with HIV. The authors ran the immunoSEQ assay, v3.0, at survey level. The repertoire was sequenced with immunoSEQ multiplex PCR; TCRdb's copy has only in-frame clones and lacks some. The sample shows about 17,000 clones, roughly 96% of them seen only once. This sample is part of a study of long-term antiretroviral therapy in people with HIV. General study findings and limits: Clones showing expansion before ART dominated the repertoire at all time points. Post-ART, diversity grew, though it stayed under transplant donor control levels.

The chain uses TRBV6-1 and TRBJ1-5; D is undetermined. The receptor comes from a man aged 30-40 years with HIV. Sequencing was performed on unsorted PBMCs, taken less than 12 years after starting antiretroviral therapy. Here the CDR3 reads CASMTGISNQPQHF. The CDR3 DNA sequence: TGTGCCAGTATGACCGGGATTAGCAATCAGCCCCAGCATTTT.